One and the same sample provided the 16 T cell receptor beta chains below, sequenced in a study of T cell repertoires in cytomegalovirus infection. Their recognized antigens are unknown. TCRdb reprocessed the reads via MiXCR and lists one record per CDR3 protein. The sample yields 380,000 or so distinct CDR3 sequences, roughly 34% seen once. Sequences were derived from cultured PBMCs, sampled from culture after CMV antigen stimulation. The receptors shown here come from a human donor in good health (CMV status not recorded). Some clones in this sample may be carry-over from other donors' samples.

The sample holds a few counts of this clonotype. The V call is TRBV12-3 or TRBV12-4, the J call TRBJ2-2; 7 nucleotides match TRBD1. V was pared by 8 bases and J by 2 bases, with 8 bases of the junction left unmatched. This CDR3 region has 15 residues. As DNA, the CDR3 is TGTGCCAGCCGAACAGGGGTGTCTAACACCGGGGAGCTGTTTTTT. Amino acid sequence: CASRTGVSNTGELFF.

The table lists this clonotype with a few counts. The V call is TRBV6-2 or TRBV6-3, the J call TRBJ2-2, with D maybe TRBD1 (6 bases). The V end lost 1 base, the J end lost 5 bases, and 11 bases lay between the germline ends. Germline V CDR1 and CDR2: MNHEY, SVGEGT. The CDR3 spans 15 residues. This CDR3 reads CASSYYRVRTGELFF. CDR3 nucleotides: TGTGCCAGCAGTTACTACAGGGTGAGGACCGGGGAGCTGTTTTTT.

About this clonotype: A much larger clone differs by one base, so this may be a read error. The gene calls are TRBV7-2 and TRBJ2-3; no firm D call. The CDR3 sequence is 14 residues long. Germline V lookup: CDR1 SGHTA, CDR2 FQGNSA. The CDR3 loop is CANSPGSSTDTQYF. In nucleotides, the CDR3 is TGTGCCAACAGCCCAGGATCTAGCACAGATACGCAGTATTTT.

This clonotype came up many times. This sequence joins TRBV7-8 and TRBJ2-1; a weak D match, TRBD2 (5 bases). The V end was cut by 5 bases, the J end by 4 bases, with 18 bases between. Per germline, CDR1 SGHVS and CDR2 FQNEAQ. The CDR3 loop spans 16 amino acids. CDR3 nucleotide sequence: TGTGCCAGCAGCAAAAGAGGGAGTGAGAGATACAATGAGCAGTTCTTC. Translated, it gives CASSKRGSERYNEQFF.

V usage is TRBV6-5 and J usage is TRBJ2-1; D ambiguous. In germline, CDR1 is MNHEY, CDR2 SVGAGI. Trimming removed 6 bases from V and 6 bases from J, with 18 bases in between. The CDR3 spans 15 residues. In nucleotides, the CDR3 is TGTGCCAGCAGACCGGGTCGCCTCGGTCCCAATGAGCAGTTCTTC. It is translated as CASRPGRLGPNEQFF.

V gene TRBV5-5 combines with J gene TRBJ1-5, with a weak D call TRBD1 (5 bases). The ends were cut back, 4 bases at V and 3 bases at J, with 26 bases in the middle. The CDR3 extends over 19 amino acids. CDR1 is SGHKS, CDR2 YYEKEE, per germline (reference sequence). Here the CDR3 reads CASSGGASLTFNSNQPQHF. The CDR3 DNA reads TGTGCCAGCAGCGGGGGAGCAAGTCTGACGTTCAACTCCAATCAGCCCCAGCATTTT.

The rearrangement uses TRBV6-5 and TRBJ2-4, with TRBD2 matching over 12 bases. CDR1 and CDR2 (germline): MNHEY, SVGAGI. The CDR3 is 15 amino acids. J gave up 5 bases and V 7 bases, and 6 bases lay outside the gene matches. CDR3 residues: CASTSLAGGQNIQYF. The CDR3 region has the DNA TGTGCCAGCACCTCACTAGCGGGGGGACAAAACATTCAGTACTTC.

The chain links TRBV7-2 to TRBJ2-7, with D tentatively TRBD2 (5 bases). Germline assignment: CDR1 SGHTA and CDR2 FQGNSA. V was shortened by 0 bases and J by 4 bases, with 13 bases between the two germline ends. The CDR3 is made up of 15 amino acids. The CDR3 loop reads CASSLANGLQYEQYV. In nucleotides, the CDR3 is TGTGCCAGCAGCTTAGCGAACGGACTTCAGTACGAGCAGTACGTC.

This clonotype was detected only a few times. The chain links TRBV5-4 to TRBJ1-1; D is unresolved. The CDR3 length is 13 residues. V gave up 6 bases and J gave up 4 bases, with 13 bases separating them. CDR1 SGHNT and CDR2 YYREEE come from the germline V gene (reference sequence). In nucleotides, the CDR3 is TGTGCCAGCAAATGGGTTGGGAGCACTGAAGCTTTCTTT. Its translation: CASKWVGSTEAFF.

The count of this clonotype is one. The V call is TRBV7-3, the J call TRBJ2-1; D remains ambiguous. V was trimmed by 5 bases and J by 6 bases, leaving 14 bases between them. In germline, CDR1 is SGHTA, CDR2 FQGTGA. This CDR3 comprises 14 residues. The CDR3 coding sequence is TGTGCCAGCAGCCCCGGACGCCCCTCCAATGAGCAGTTCTTC. This gives the protein CASSPGRPSNEQFF.

This rearrangement joins TRBV10-3 to TRBJ1-1; D not resolved. The germline V gene has CDR1 ENHRY and CDR2 SYGVKD. This CDR3 region has 13 residues. V dropped 5 bases and J dropped 0 bases, with 7 bases sitting between them. Written as DNA, the CDR3 is TGTGCCATCAGTCCGTCGTTGAACACTGAAGCTTTCTTT. It specifies CAISPSLNTEAFF.

The rearrangement links TRBV6-2 or TRBV6-3 to TRBJ1-2, with D hard to call. The germline V and J ends were trimmed by 4 bases and 5 bases, with 11 bases remaining between them. Germline loops: CDR1 MNHEY, CDR2 SVGEGT. There are 13 residues in the CDR3. The CDR3 nucleotides are TGTGCCAGCAGTTCCGTCTGGGAGTATGGCTACACCTTC. Translated: CASSSVWEYGYTF.

The chain employs TRBV6-6 and TRBJ1-2, with D hard to call. The CDR3 runs 12 residues. CDR1 and CDR2 from the germline V gene are MNHNY and SVGAGI (reference sequence). With 8 bases removed from V and 5 bases from J, the gap between germline ends came to 12 bases. CDR3 in amino acids: CASRTSPYGYTF. The CDR3 bases are TGTGCCAGCCGGACCAGCCCGTATGGCTACACCTTC.

Points on this clonotype: A much larger clone sits a single nucleotide away, making a read error possible. V is TRBV12-3 or TRBV12-4 and J is TRBJ1-6, with unresolved D. Trimming removed 6 bases at V and 0 bases at J, with 3 bases between. This CDR3 has 13 residues. The CDR3: CASRSSYNSPLHF. CDR3 DNA: TGTGCCAGCAGGAGCTCCTATAATTCACCCCTCCACTTT.

The chain is built from TRBV7-8 and TRBJ2-7, with 12 bases matching TRBD2. Trimming removed 1 base from V and 7 bases from J; junction bases left unmatched: 5. The CDR3 is 15 amino acids. Germline lookup yields CDR1 SGHVS and CDR2 FQNEAQ. The CDR3 protein is CASSLVLTSGREQYF. CDR3 DNA sequence: TGTGCCAGCAGCTTAGTACTCACTAGCGGGAGGGAGCAGTACTTC. Looking up the rest from reference TRBV7-8 and TRBJ2-7 gives the full variable domain: GAGVSQSPRYKVAKRGQDVALRCDPISGHVSLFWYQQALGQGPEFLTYFQNEAQLDKSGLPSDRFFAERPEGSVSTLKIQRTQQEDSAVYLCASSLVLTSGREQYFGPGTRLTVT.

The V gene is TRBV7-2, the J gene TRBJ1-6; maybe TRBD1 (5 bases). The CDR3 spans 14 residues. The germline CDR1 and CDR2 sequences are SGHTA and FQGNSA. Trimming shortened V by 5 bases and J by 6 bases, and 11 bases separated the two germline ends. The CDR3 region is CASSPGTFNSPLHF. CDR3 DNA sequence: TGTGCCAGCAGCCCTGGGACGTTTAATTCACCCCTCCACTTT.